These 4 T cell receptor beta chains were sequenced from one sample in a study of CD8 T cells in ankylosing spondylitis. TCRdb re-derived calls from the 5' RACE reads in MiXCR, one entry per CDR3 protein. The sample lists about 270,000 distinct CDR3 sequences; more than 25% were seen once. The specimen sequenced was blood, either unsorted or a sorted T cell fraction (not recorded which). Every receptor here comes from a male donor with ankylosing spondylitis or in good health (not recorded which).

This clonotype was observed a handful of times. The chain couples TRBV29-1 to TRBJ2-5; 8 positions agree with TRBD1. V lost 7 bases and J lost 3; bases outside the gene matches: 4. The CDR3 loop spans 12 amino acids. Germline lookup yields CDR1 SQVTM and CDR2 ANQGSEA. CDR3 sequence: CSGTGIEETQYF. CDR3 DNA sequence: TGCAGCGGGACAGGGATTGAAGAGACCCAGTACTTC.

The V call is TRBV6-1, the J call TRBJ2-7; 7 bases align to TRBD1. This CDR3 region has 14 residues. The germline CDR1 and CDR2 sequences are MNHNS and SASEGT. J was trimmed by 0 bases and V by 1 base; bases with no gene match: 0. The CDR3 nucleotides are TGTGCCAGCAGTGAAGGGGACAGCTCCTACGAGCAGTACTTC. Residues: CASSEGDSSYEQYF.

This clonotype was seen more than once but under ten times. The rearrangement joins TRBV12-3 or TRBV12-4 to TRBJ2-7, with 7 bases fitting TRBD1. The CDR3 consists of 14 residues. V lost 6 bases and J lost 3; bases outside the gene matches: 8. The CDR3 loop reads CASSRGQSLYEQYF. In DNA, the CDR3 is TGTGCCAGCAGCCGGGGACAGAGTCTCTACGAGCAGTACTTC.

The rearrangement uses TRBV9 and TRBJ2-3; possible D gene TRBD2, 7 bases. The V end was cut by 4 bases, the J end by 5 bases, with 17 bases between. From germline, CDR1 is SGDLS and CDR2 YYNGEE. CDR3 length: 15 residues. The CDR3 here is CASSPLGGAQDTQYF. In DNA form, the CDR3 reads TGTGCCAGCAGCCCCCTGGGGGGGGCCCAAGATACGCAGTATTTT.